The source of this TCR beta chain is a study of blood T cell repertoires in COVID-19. In the study overall: Sites in the United States, Italy and Spain provided acute and convalescent COVID-19 samples.

The protocol was immunoSEQ multiplex PCR, while the TCRdb copy is restricted to in-frame clones and leaves out a portion. The sample has about 400,000 clones, 86% seen once. The ends lost 5 bases at V and 9 bases at J; junction bases unmatched: 7. This CDR3 has 13 residues. The source is a woman in her thirties with active or convalescent COVID-19. The specimen was peripheral blood. V gene TRBV12-3 or TRBV12-4 combines with J gene TRBJ2-1; 7 bases line up with TRBD2. The CDR3 reads CASSTSVSSEQFF. CDR3 sequence (DNA): TGTGCCAGCAGTACTAGCGTTTCAAGTGAGCAGTTCTTC.